Below are 22 T cell receptor beta chains sequenced from a single sample in a study of regulatory T cells in long-lasting Graves disease. Libraries of TCR beta came from iRepertoire HTBI primers plus Arm-PCR of CDR3 regions. MiXCR, applied by TCRdb to the multiplex PCR reads, yields one record per CDR3 protein. The table has over 500,000 distinct CDR3 sequences, about 16% seen once. Time point reported: newly diagnosed GD, antithyroid drugs for less than 3 months. RNA isolated from PBMCs was used to make the TCR library. The same specimen was also included in a second study, on T cells in Graves' hyperthyroidism and ophthalmopathy.

This sample comprised peripheral blood mononuclear cells (PBMCs), obtained at new diagnosis, from a patient treated with antithyroid drugs. Source of these receptors: a woman in her twenties or thirties with Graves disease.

Of note for this clonotype: Since a much larger clone is just one base distant, this may be a read error. This rearrangement joins TRBV19 to TRBJ1-1; D remains unclear. Germline CDR1 is LNHDA and CDR2 is SQIVND (reference sequence). This CDR3 has 12 amino acids. The CDR3 DNA is TGTGCCAGTAGAGACCAGCTCACTGAAACTTTCTTT. It yields the protein CASRDQLTETFF.

This clonotype was seen more than once but under ten times. The J gene is TRBJ1-6, the V gene TRBV6-2 or TRBV6-3, with 10 positions matching TRBD1. The trim removed 6 bases at V and 7 bases at J, leaving 6 bases unmatched. The V gene's germline CDR1 is MNHEY and CDR2 SVGEGT. CDR3 length: 15 amino acids. CDR3 DNA: TGTGCCAGCAGCCGCACGGGACAGGGGAATTCACCCCTCCACTTT. Amino acids: CASSRTGQGNSPLHF.

The chain is built from TRBV11-2 and TRBJ2-7, with 10 bases fitting TRBD1. CDR1 is SGHAT and CDR2 is FQNNGV in the germline V gene. The length of the CDR3 is 16 residues. The V and J ends lost 5 bases and 6 bases, in that order; junction bases with no gene match: 13. The CDR3 DNA follows: TGTGCCAGCAGCCCGGGACCAGGACAGGGGGGCGGCGAGCAGTACTTC. Its protein product is CASSPGPGQGGGEQYF.

This chain joins TRBV7-9 and TRBJ1-2; D is ambiguous. V lost 2 bases and J lost 0, with 7 bases in between. Germline CDR1 SEHNR, CDR2 FQNEAQ (reference sequence). The CDR3 sequence is 14 residues long. The CDR3 DNA sequence: TGTGCCAGCAGCTTACCCAGCGCTAACTATGGCTACACCTTC. It yields the protein CASSLPSANYGYTF.

This clonotype came up many times. The chain uses TRBV28 and TRBJ2-7; 7 bases line up with TRBD2. The germline gives CDR1 MDHEN, CDR2 SYDVKM. Trimming took 5 bases from V and 6 from J; bases not matched to a gene: 10. This CDR3 region has 14 residues. In nucleotides, the CDR3 is TGTGCCAGCAGTACTACTAGCGTAGGGTTCGAGCAGTACTTC. This gives the protein CASSTTSVGFEQYF.

This clonotype turned up a few times. The chain employs TRBV30 and TRBJ1-6; D uncertain. This CDR3 has 15 residues. CDR1 and CDR2 (germline): GTSNPN, SVGIG (reference sequence). With 1 base removed from V and 10 bases from J, the gap between germline ends came to 17 bases. CDR3: CAWSAGGPVRSPLHF. The CDR3 DNA is TGTGCCTGGAGTGCTGGAGGCCCAGTAAGGTCACCCCTCCACTTT.

The chain uses TRBV6-5 and TRBJ2-5; perhaps TRBD2 as D (5 bases). The DNA end favors TRBJ2-1, so the J call may be wrong. Germline lookup yields CDR1 MNHEY and CDR2 SVGAGI. The CDR3 extends over 17 amino acids. CDR3: CASSYSSGMPLPREQFF. The CDR3 DNA reads as TGTGCCAGCAGTTACTCGTCGGGGATGCCCCTACCTCGGGAGCAGTTCTTC.

This clonotype has a handful of counts. V gene TRBV3-1 combines with J gene TRBJ2-2, with 7 bases fitting TRBD2. CDR1 and CDR2 (germline): LGHDT, YNNKEL (reference sequence). CDR3 size: 14 residues. The V and J ends lost 7 bases and 9 bases, in that order; junction bases with no gene match: 11. Here the CDR3 reads CASNSGTTLRELFF. Here the CDR3 DNA reads TGTGCCAGCAACTCCGGGACTACGCTAAGGGAGCTGTTTTTT.

This clonotype was recorded at least ten times. J is TRBJ1-1 and V is TRBV12-3 or TRBV12-4; D unresolved. The CDR3 spans 14 residues. The germline V and J ends were trimmed by 3 bases and 1 base, with 9 bases remaining between them. The CDR3 DNA reads TGTGCCAGCAGTTTCCTAACACGGAACACTGAAGCTTTCTTT. Translating it yields CASSFLTRNTEAFF.

This clonotype was detected a few times. This chain links TRBV28 with TRBJ1-3; no clear D gene. The CDR3 consists of 15 residues. V was cut by 2 bases and J by 0 bases, with 8 bases left in between. Germline CDR1 reads MDHEN; CDR2 reads SYDVKM. The DNA for the CDR3 is TGTGCCAGCAGTTTAAGGCAGGTCTCTGGAAACACCATATATTTT. Amino acid sequence: CASSLRQVSGNTIYF.

Worth noting for this clonotype: This may stem from a read error, because a much larger clone lies one nucleotide away. The J gene is TRBJ2-1, the V gene TRBV29-1; no reliable D call. This CDR3 region has 11 residues. Germline loops: CDR1 SQVTM, CDR2 ANQGSEA. CDR3 sequence: CSVSLGNGQFF. The DNA of the CDR3 is TGCAGCGTTAGTTTGGGTAATGGGCAGTTCTTC.

This clonotype was detected many times. The chain links TRBV12-3 or TRBV12-4 to TRBJ1-2, with D perhaps TRBD1 (5 bases). Trimming pared 7 bases from V and 4 bases from J, leaving 16 bases between. The CDR3 runs 14 residues. CDR3 coding DNA: TGTGCCAGCACAAGGGGCAGATTCCTCTATGGCTACACCTTC. It is translated as CASTRGRFLYGYTF.

At least ten counts were recorded for this clonotype. The chain employs TRBV7-2 and TRBJ1-1; no clear D. This CDR3 has 13 residues. Looked up from germline, CDR1 is SGHTA and CDR2 is FQGNSA. Trimming shortened V by 4 bases and J by 0 bases, and 6 bases separated the two germline ends. The CDR3 region is CASSSEVNTEAFF. CDR3 nucleotide sequence: TGTGCCAGCAGCTCGGAGGTGAACACTGAAGCTTTCTTT.

The chain is built from TRBV7-9 and TRBJ1-3, with 8 bases aligning to TRBD1. Germline V gene data show CDR1 as SEHNR and CDR2 as FQNEAQ (reference sequence). V gave up 0 bases and J gave up 4 bases; unmatched junction bases: 2. This CDR3 has 15 residues. CDR3 DNA sequence: TGTGCCAGCAGCTTAGCCACAGGGGGAGGAAACACCATATATTTT. This translates into CASSLATGGGNTIYF.

This clonotype was counted at least ten times. This chain connects TRBV3-1 to TRBJ1-6, with no clear D. The CDR3 contains 15 residues. Between the trimmed V and J ends, which lost 4 bases and 7 bases, there was a span of 14 bases. The germline V gene encodes CDR1 LGHDT and CDR2 YNNKEL (reference sequence). This chain's CDR3 is CASSPGGVRNSPLHF. The CDR3 nucleotides read TGTGCCAGCAGCCCCGGCGGAGTCCGGAATTCACCCCTCCACTTT.

This clonotype appeared many times. The rearrangement joins TRBV2 to TRBJ1-3; tentatively, D is TRBD1 (5 bases). The germline gives CDR1 SNHLY, CDR2 FYNNEI. The CDR3 consists of 16 residues. V gave up 7 bases and J gave up 8 bases, with 24 bases separating them. CDR3 sequence: CASTGSTSQRADTIYF. The CDR3 coding sequence is TGTGCCAGCACAGGGAGCACTTCTCAAAGGGCGGACACCATATATTTT.

The genes are TRBV5-8 and TRBJ1-3; possibly TRBD1 for D (5 bases). The ends were cut back, 4 bases at V and 2 bases at J, with 13 bases in the middle. CDR1 SGHTS and CDR2 YDEGEE come from the germline V gene. This CDR3 has 15 amino acids. CDR3 amino acids: CASSPIDSTGNTIYF. For the CDR3, the DNA is TGTGCCAGCAGCCCTATTGACAGCACTGGAAACACCATATATTTT.

This clonotype was counted only a few times. J is TRBJ2-1 and V is TRBV9, with a possible D match to TRBD1 (6 bases). V was cut by 3 bases and J by 4 bases, with 14 bases left in between. Germline-derived CDR1 and CDR2 are SGDLS and YYNGEE. The CDR3 consists of 15 residues. As DNA, the CDR3 is TGTGCCAGCAGCGCAACAGGGCACGTTTACAATGAGCAGTTCTTC. It encodes CASSATGHVYNEQFF.

Ten or more counts support this clonotype. The V call is TRBV28, the J call TRBJ2-7; no clear D. Germline V gene lookup returns CDR1 MDHEN and CDR2 SYDVKM. This CDR3 comprises 12 residues. V lost 5 bases and J 6 bases, leaving 11 bases between the germline ends. The CDR3 region has the DNA TGTGCCAGCAGTCCTCCGGCCGGCGAGCAGTACTTC. This translates into CASSPPAGEQYF.

This clonotype was observed many times. The J gene is TRBJ1-1, the V gene TRBV7-2, with a tentative D call TRBD1 (5 bases). CDR1 SGHTA and CDR2 FQGNSA come from the germline V gene. The length of the CDR3 is 16 residues. Trimming pared 5 bases from V and 5 bases from J, leaving 21 bases between. CDR3 residues: CASSPADPREGTEAFF. CDR3 DNA: TGTGCCAGCAGCCCGGCGGACCCTAGGGAGGGGACTGAAGCTTTCTTT.

This clonotype has at least ten counts. The chain has TRBV6-2 or TRBV6-3 and TRBJ2-3; 15 nucleotides line up with TRBD2. The CDR3 runs to 16 residues. Germline V gives CDR1 MNHEY, CDR2 SVGEGT. V lost 6 bases to trimming and J lost 6 bases; unmatched junction nucleotides: 7. Written as DNA, the CDR3 is TGTGCCAGCAGAAACGGACTAGCGGGAGGGGACGATACGCAGTATTTT. It encodes CASRNGLAGGDDTQYF.

The rearrangement links TRBV5-1 to TRBJ2-7; weak D call: TRBD1 (6 bases). This CDR3 has 13 residues. Trimming shortened V by 3 bases and J by 7 bases, and 14 bases separated the two germline ends. Germline CDR1 reads SGHRS; CDR2 reads YFSETQ. The CDR3 DNA reads as TGCGCCAGCAGCTCGATACCAGGGGTTGAGCAGTACTTC. Its protein product is CASSSIPGVEQYF.